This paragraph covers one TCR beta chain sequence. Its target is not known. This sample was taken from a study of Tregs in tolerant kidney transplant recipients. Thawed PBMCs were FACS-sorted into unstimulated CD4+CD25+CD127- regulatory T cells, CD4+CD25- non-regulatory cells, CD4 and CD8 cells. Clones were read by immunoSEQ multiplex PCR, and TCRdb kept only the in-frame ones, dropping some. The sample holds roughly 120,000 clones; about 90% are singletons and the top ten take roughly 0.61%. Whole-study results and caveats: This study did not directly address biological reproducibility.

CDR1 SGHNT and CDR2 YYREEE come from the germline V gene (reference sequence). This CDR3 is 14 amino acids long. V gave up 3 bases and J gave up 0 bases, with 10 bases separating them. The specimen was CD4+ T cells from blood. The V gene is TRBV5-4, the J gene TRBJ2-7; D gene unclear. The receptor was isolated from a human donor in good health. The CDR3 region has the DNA TGTGCCAGCAGCTCCCCCGCAAACTCCTACGAGCAGTACTTC. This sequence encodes CASSSPANSYEQYF.